This TCR beta chain is drawn from a study of T-cell memory formation after mild COVID-19. The CDR3 runs 14 residues. Germline V gene lookup returns CDR1 DFQATT and CDR2 SNEGSKA (reference sequence). In regard to this clonotype: Its target is not known. The junction does not match germline at one end; this may be a read error.

Overall study results and limits: Certain responding clones were present in pre-infection memory, suggesting participation of cross-reactive memory. CD4+ contracting clones lay mainly in CM and EM, CD8+ ones in EMRA.

Amplification by 5'RACE using constant-segment primers produced TCR alpha and TCR beta cDNA libraries that carried sample barcodes and UMIs. Using its own MiXCR run on the 5' RACE reads, TCRdb lists one record per CDR3 protein. The sample shows about 310,000 distinct CDR3 sequences, 15% of them seen only once. The sequenced sample consisted of PBMCs or a T cell subset sorted from them (not recorded which). This chain connects TRBV20-1 to TRBJ2-3; TRBD1 might be the D (6 bases). The sequence was obtained from a man aged 18 to 29 who had mild COVID-19 (a few samples of this study predate the infection). Cell type and time point are not known. The CDR3 DNA reads as TGCAGTGCTAGAGCCCCTCGGTTGACAGGTACGCAGTATTTT. It translates to CSARAPRLTGTQYF.